These 24 T cell receptor beta chains share one sample of origin, sequenced in a study of tumor-infiltrating lymphocytes in primary liver carcinoma. The researchers produced TCR beta cDNA from 500 ng total RNA with a constant-region primer. Three nested multiplex PCR rounds of slightly modified ARM-PCR generated TCR beta libraries. The first two PCR rounds used TRBV1-TRBV30 primers with a Cbeta primer, nine to eleven cycles each. One entry per CDR3 protein results from TCRdb running MiXCR on the multiplex PCR reads. The sample holds 40,000 to 55,000 distinct CDR3 sequences; roughly 80% are singletons and the top ten take approximately 25%. Each 20-30 mg portion of unsorted bulk tissue served as the source for co-extraction of RNA and DNA. Sequenced: liver tumor tissue from sampling region 5. Subset given: tumor region T5, tumor centre. Source of these receptors: a man aged 35 to 55 with primary liver carcinoma and hepatitis B virus infection.

In the case of this clonotype: At one end, the junction sequence differs from germline, possibly due to a read error. The chain is built from TRBV4-3 and TRBJ1-2, with 9 bases fitting TRBD1. Germline V gene sequence: CDR1 LGHNA, CDR2 YSLEER. The CDR3 has 14 residues. The CDR3 reads CASSQLGTGNGYTF. The CDR3 DNA sequence: TGTGCCAGCAGCCAACTCGGGACAGGGAATGGCTACACCTTC.

The chain is built from TRBV11-2 and TRBJ2-7; 9 bases are a match to TRBD1. The length of the CDR3 is 15 residues. The V gene's germline CDR1 is SGHAT and CDR2 FQNNGV. The CDR3 DNA reads as TGTGTCGGCAGCTTACGAAGGACAGGGGAAAACGAGCAGTACTTC. It specifies CVGSLRRTGENEQYF.

With respect to this clonotype: A read error may account for a junction end that differs from germline. The gene calls are TRBV11-2 and TRBJ2-5, with 7 bases lining up with TRBD2. This CDR3 contains 17 residues. The germline V gene has CDR1 SGHAT and CDR2 FQNNGV. The CDR3 reads CVSSLRLAGDSSETQYF. In nucleotides, the CDR3 is TGTGTCAGCAGCTTAAGATTAGCGGGTGACTCGAGCGAGACCCAATACTTC.

The chain employs TRBV6-1 and TRBJ2-1, with no clear D. This CDR3 is 15 amino acids long. CDR1 MNHNS and CDR2 SASEGT come from the germline V gene. Trimming removed 2 bases at V and 1 base at J, with 9 bases between. The CDR3 here is CASSEIRSSYNEQFF. CDR3 bases: TGTGCCAGCAGTGAAATACGCAGTTCCTACAATGAGCAGTTCTTC.

The V gene is TRBV11-2, the J gene TRBJ2-7, with a weak D call TRBD1 (5 bases). Germline assignment: CDR1 SGHAT and CDR2 FQNNGV. Trimming pared 8 bases from V and 3 bases from J, leaving 17 bases between. This CDR3 comprises 14 residues. The CDR3 sequence: CASGSNRNYYEQYF. In nucleotides, the CDR3 is TGTGCCAGCGGCTCTAACAGGAATTACTACGAGCAGTACTTC.

Remarks on this clonotype: This likely comes from a read error, as the CDR3 has no conserved phenylalanine or tryptophan at its end. No DNA is shown, since the ends of the CDR3 on it are uncertain; the CDR3 is the one TCRdb lists. The chain joins TRBV11-1 to TRBJ2-7. Germline CDR1 SGHAT, CDR2 FQDESV (reference sequence). Termini included, the CDR3 measures 13 amino acids. This chain's CDR3 is CVSRGKRSYEQHL.

J is TRBJ2-1 and V is TRBV10-3; unclear D gene. This CDR3 has 14 amino acids. Trimming took off 6 bases at V and 0 bases at J, with 9 bases between the two ends. Germline V gene lookup returns CDR1 ENHRY and CDR2 SYGVKD. Here the CDR3 reads CAIRASSSYNEQFF. The CDR3 bases are TGTGCCATCAGGGCATCTAGCTCCTACAATGAGCAGTTCTTC.

The table lists this clonotype with a few counts. This chain uses TRBV7-2 with TRBJ2-7; TRBD2 agrees at 7 bases. Germline assignment: CDR1 SGHTA and CDR2 FQGNSA. The trim removed 3 bases at V and 4 bases at J, leaving 6 bases unmatched. The CDR3 runs 14 residues. The CDR3 loop reads CASSLGGGPYEQYF. DNA for the CDR3: TGTGCCAGCAGCTTGGGGGGAGGGCCATACGAGCAGTACTTC.

Concerning this clonotype: At one end the junction does not follow the germline gene, possibly because of a read error. The chain uses TRBV7-9 and TRBJ2-2; D may be TRBD1 or TRBD2 (5 bases each). Germline CDR1 reads SEHNR; CDR2 reads FQNEAQ (reference sequence). The CDR3 loop spans 16 amino acids. CDR3 nucleotide sequence: TGTGCCAGCAGCTTAGTTCTTCAGGGCTGGACCGGGGAGCTGTCTTTT. It yields the protein CASSLVLQGWTGELSF.

About this clonotype itself: A much larger clone is a single base away; this may be a read error. CDR3 region: CAWSGRLAQYF. The DNA for the CDR3 is TGTGCCTGGAGTGGGCGACTAGCGCAGTACTTC. V gene TRBV30 combines with J gene TRBJ2-7; TRBD2 agrees at 7 bases. Trimming removed 1 base from V and 9 bases from J; junction bases left unmatched: 3. Germline V gives CDR1 GTSNPN, CDR2 SVGIG (reference sequence). The CDR3 loop spans 11 amino acids.

This clonotype was recorded once. A read error may produce the germline difference seen at one junction end. This chain connects TRBV5-1 to TRBJ2-5, with D perhaps TRBD2 (5 bases). Germline V CDR1 and CDR2: SGHRS, YFSETQ. CDR3 length equals 15 residues. CDR3 DNA sequence: TGCACCAGCAGCTTGGCCATGCTAGCCCAAGAGACCCAGAACTTC. It specifies CTSSLAMLAQETQNF.

The chain combines TRBV7-9 with TRBJ2-7; D ambiguous. Germline V lookup: CDR1 SEHNR, CDR2 FQNEAQ (reference sequence). This CDR3 spans 13 amino acids. Trimming took off 5 bases at V and 3 bases at J, with 11 bases between the two ends. CDR3 sequence: CASSHDMIYEQYF. DNA for the CDR3: TGTGCCAGCAGCCATGACATGATCTACGAGCAGTACTTC.

As concerns this clonotype: The junction differs from germline at one of its ends, possibly a read error. The V call is TRBV6-6, the J call TRBJ2-7; D is uncertain. The CDR3 has 16 residues. The germline V gene encodes CDR1 MNHNY and CDR2 SVGAGI (reference sequence). CDR3 in amino acids: CGSSYSGVRATYEQYF. CDR3 bases: TGTGGCAGCAGTTACTCCGGAGTAAGGGCAACCTACGAGCAGTACTTC.

For this clonotype: At one boundary the junction diverges from the germline segment, which might be a read error. This chain joins TRBV29-1 and TRBJ2-3; D tentatively fits TRBD1 or TRBD2 (5 bases each). Germline lookup yields CDR1 SQVTM and CDR2 ANQGSEA. This CDR3 spans 15 amino acids. CDR3 coding DNA: TGCATCGTTGAGGGTGGGGCCGGCATCACAGATACACAGTATTTT. This gives the protein CIVEGGAGITDTQYF.

This clonotype was recorded a few times. Germline is not matched at one junction end, which may reflect a read error. This chain uses TRBV4-1 with TRBJ2-7; 13 bases agree with TRBD2. There are 17 residues in the CDR3. From germline, CDR1 is MGHRA and CDR2 YSYEKL. The CDR3 sequence: CASSQERTSGSAYERYF. In DNA form, the CDR3 reads TGCGCCAGCAGCCAGGAGAGGACTAGCGGGAGTGCTTACGAGCGGTACTTC.

Remarks on this clonotype: Germline is not matched at one junction end, which may reflect a read error. The CDR3 nucleotides are TGTGTCAGCTCCACCGAGGGGGCCCCGTTGGAGACCCAGTACTTC. Its translation: CVSSTEGAPLETQYF. This chain uses TRBV18 with TRBJ2-5; 7 nucleotides line up with TRBD1. Germline values: CDR1 KGHSH, CDR2 LQKENI. The CDR3 is 15 residues long.

As for this clonotype: One end of the junction is discordant with germline, which a read error may explain. The rearrangement links TRBV11-1 to TRBJ2-7; the D call may be TRBD1 or TRBD2 (5 bases each). From germline, CDR1 is SGHAT and CDR2 FQDESV (reference sequence). The CDR3 has 13 amino acids. The DNA for the CDR3 is TGTGCCAGGAGGGGAAAGCGATCCTGCGAGCAGTACTTC. It is translated as CARRGKRSCEQYF.

On this clonotype itself: The junction and the germline gene differ at one end; a read error may be behind it. This chain links TRBV4-3 with TRBJ2-1, with TRBD2 matching 8 bases. Germline assignment: CDR1 LGHNA and CDR2 YSLEER. The CDR3 has 17 amino acids. CDR3 nucleotide sequence: TGCGTCAGCAGCCAAGTACATCAGCGGGAGCCCTACAATGAGCAGTTCTTC. Its translation is CVSSQVHQREPYNEQFF.

Concerning this clonotype itself: Given the absence of the conserved phenylalanine or tryptophan at the CDR3 end, a read error is likely. The V gene is TRBV5-4, the J gene TRBJ2-7; D not resolved. Germline assignment: CDR1 SGHNT and CDR2 YYREEE (reference sequence). V lost 1 base, J lost 1 base, and 12 bases lay in between. The CDR3 sequence is 15 residues long. CDR3 amino acids: CASSLFGGPSYEQYL. In DNA form, the CDR3 reads TGTGCCAGCAGCTTGTTCGGTGGCCCATCCTACGAGCAGTACCTC.

The chain has TRBV2 and TRBJ2-1, with TRBD2 identical over 8 bases. From germline, CDR1 is SNHLY and CDR2 FYNNEI. J lost 9 bases, V lost 7 bases, and 14 bases had no gene match. The CDR3 consists of 15 residues. CDR3 DNA sequence: TGTGCCAGCACCGGGGGGGGCGGGGGCTTTACTGAGCAGTTCTTC. It yields the protein CASTGGGGGFTEQFF.

Turning to this clonotype: A much larger clone differs from this one at a single base, so this may be a read error. The chain couples TRBV28 to TRBJ1-2; the match to TRBD1 covers 12 bases. Germline CDR1 MDHEN, CDR2 SYDVKM. This CDR3 has 13 amino acids. V trimming: 7 bases; J trimming: 8 bases; junction bases outside the gene matches: 5. CDR3: CASMLGTGGGYTF. DNA of the CDR3: TGTGCCAGCATGCTCGGGACAGGGGGCGGCTACACCTTC.

A remark on this clonotype: One end of the junction is discordant with germline, which a read error may explain. J is TRBJ2-7 and V is TRBV11-2, with D possibly matching TRBD2 (5 bases). Germline V lookup: CDR1 SGHAT, CDR2 FQNNGV. CDR3 length: 14 amino acids. The CDR3 nucleotides are TGTGCCAGCAGCTCTAACGGGAACTTCTACGAGCAGTTTTTC. Translated: CASSSNGNFYEQFF.

As to this clonotype: It is likely a read error, because the conserved phenylalanine at the end of the CDR3 is missing. The chain uses TRBV12-3 or TRBV12-4 and TRBJ2-5; 10 nucleotides align to TRBD1. CDR3 length: 15 residues. V lost 4 bases, J lost 4 bases, and 6 bases stayed unmatched. CDR3 DNA sequence: TGTGCCAGCAGTTCCGGGACAGGGGACCTAGAGACCCAGTACCTC. Protein product: CASSSGTGDLETQYL.

About this clonotype: Germline is not matched at one junction end, which may reflect a read error. V and J are TRBV29-1 and TRBJ2-1; a possible D gene is TRBD1 (6 bases). Germline V gene sequence: CDR1 SQVTM, CDR2 ANQGSEA. The CDR3 has 13 residues. The CDR3 DNA is TGTAGCGTCGAGGACAGAGATTACAATGAGCAGTTCTTC. This gives the protein CSVEDRDYNEQFF.